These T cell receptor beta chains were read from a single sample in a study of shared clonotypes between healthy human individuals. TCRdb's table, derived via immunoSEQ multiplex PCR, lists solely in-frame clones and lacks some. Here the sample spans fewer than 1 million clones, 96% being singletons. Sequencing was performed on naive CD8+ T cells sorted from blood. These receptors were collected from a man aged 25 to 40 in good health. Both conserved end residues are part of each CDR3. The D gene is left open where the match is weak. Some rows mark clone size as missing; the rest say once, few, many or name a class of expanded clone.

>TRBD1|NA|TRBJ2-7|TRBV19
CASSIGQGADEQYF
TGTGCCAGTAGTATCGGGCAGGGGGCAGACGAGCAGTACTTC
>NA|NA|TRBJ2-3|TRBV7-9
CASSLADTQYF
TGTGCCAGCAGCCTAGCAGATACGCAGTATTTT
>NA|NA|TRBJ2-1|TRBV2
CASVSGSYNEQFF
TGTGCCAGCGTGAGTGGTTCCTACAATGAGCAGTTCTTC
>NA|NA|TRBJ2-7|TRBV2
CASSLSTVRQHYEQYF
TGTGCCAGCAGTCTTTCGACAGTCCGTCAACACTACGAGCAGTACTTC
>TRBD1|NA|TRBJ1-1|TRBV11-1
CASSVGQGEAFF
TGTGCCAGCAGCGTAGGACAGGGTGAAGCTTTCTTT
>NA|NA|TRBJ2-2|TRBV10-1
CASSESIPANTGELFF
TGCGCCAGCAGTGAGTCGATTCCGGCGAACACCGGGGAGCTGTTTTTT
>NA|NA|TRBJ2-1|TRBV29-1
CSVVVSGGKFTEQFF
TGCAGCGTTGTTGTGTCTGGCGGGAAATTCACTGAGCAGTTCTTC
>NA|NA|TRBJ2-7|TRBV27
CASGKRAYEQYF
TGTGCCAGCGGTAAGCGGGCCTACGAGCAGTACTTC
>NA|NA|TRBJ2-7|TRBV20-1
CSARVTGEQYF
TGCAGTGCTAGAGTCACTGGCGAGCAGTACTTC
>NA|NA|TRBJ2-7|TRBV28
CASSSNRDWSSYEQYF
TGTGCCAGCAGTTCCAACCGGGACTGGAGCTCCTACGAGCAGTACTTC
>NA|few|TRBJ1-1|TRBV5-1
CASSVQIMNTEAFF
TGCGCCAGCAGCGTACAGATTATGAACACTGAAGCTTTCTTT
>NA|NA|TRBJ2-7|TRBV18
CASSPGQPYEQYF
TGTGCCAGCTCCCCGGGACAACCCTACGAGCAGTACTTC
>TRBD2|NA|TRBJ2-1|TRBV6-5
CASSYTAGGVNEQFF
TGTGCCAGCAGTTACACAGCGGGAGGGGTGAATGAGCAGTTCTTC
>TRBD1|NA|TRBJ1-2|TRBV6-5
CASSLQTGTFYGYTF
TGTGCCAGCAGTCTCCAGACAGGGACGTTCTATGGCTACACCTTC
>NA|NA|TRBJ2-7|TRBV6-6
CASSDRDTYGYEQYF
TGTGCCAGCAGTGACCGGGACACCTATGGGTACGAGCAGTACTTC
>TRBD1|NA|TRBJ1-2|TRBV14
CASSPGQTYGYTF
TGTGCCAGCAGCCCGGGACAGACCTATGGCTACACCTTC
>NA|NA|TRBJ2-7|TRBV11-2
CASSLSPRHEQYF
TGTGCCAGCAGCTTAAGTCCGCGCCACGAGCAGTACTTC
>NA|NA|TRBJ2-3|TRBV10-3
CATGKDSPADTQYF
TGTGCCACTGGAAAGGACTCTCCGGCAGATACGCAGTATTTT
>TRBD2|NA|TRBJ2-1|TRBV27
CASSSTRAGEAYNEQFF
TGTGCCAGCAGTTCTACCCGAGCGGGAGAGGCTTACAATGAGCAGTTCTTC
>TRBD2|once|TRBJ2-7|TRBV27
CASSSSLAGIYEQYF
TGTGCCAGCAGTTCGTCGCTAGCGGGAATCTACGAGCAGTACTTC
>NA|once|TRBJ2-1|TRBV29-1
CSVAGPVGEQFF
TGCAGCGTGGCGGGGCCGGTAGGTGAGCAGTTCTTC
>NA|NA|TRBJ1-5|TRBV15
CATSTGPVGNQPQHF
TGTGCCACCAGCACAGGGCCTGTGGGCAATCAGCCCCAGCATTTT
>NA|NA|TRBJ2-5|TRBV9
CASSPKGGVSETQYF
TGTGCCAGCAGCCCTAAGGGGGGAGTATCAGAGACCCAGTACTTC
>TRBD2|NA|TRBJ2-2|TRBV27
CASRSAGGVGELFF
TGTGCCAGCAGGTCGGCGGGAGGGGTCGGGGAGCTGTTTTTT
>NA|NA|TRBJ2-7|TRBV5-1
CASSLAQGSNYEQYF
TGCGCCAGCAGCTTGGCACAGGGTAGTAACTACGAGCAGTACTTC
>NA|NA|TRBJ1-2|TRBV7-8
CASSIVVGGVDYGYTF
TGTGCCAGCAGCATCGTGGTTGGGGGAGTTGACTATGGCTACACCTTC
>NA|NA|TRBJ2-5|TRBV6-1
CASSTLQETQYF
TGTGCCAGCAGCACCCTTCAAGAGACCCAGTACTTC
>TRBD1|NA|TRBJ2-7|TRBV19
CASSIGGTGASEQYF
TGTGCCAGTAGTATAGGGGGGACAGGGGCATCCGAGCAGTACTTC
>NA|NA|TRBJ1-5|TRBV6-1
CASSEALLSGRRPQHF
TGTGCCAGCAGTGAAGCGCTTCTTTCAGGTCGACGGCCCCAGCATTTT
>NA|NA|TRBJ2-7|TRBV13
CASSLGIVNEQYF
TGTGCCAGCAGCTTAGGTATAGTAAACGAGCAGTACTTC
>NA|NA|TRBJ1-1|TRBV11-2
CASSLGLPNTEAFF
TGTGCCAGCAGCTTGGGACTCCCGAACACTGAAGCTTTCTTT
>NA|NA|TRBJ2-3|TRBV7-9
CASSYGPGNPSTDTQYF
TGTGCCAGCAGCTACGGTCCAGGGAACCCTAGCACAGATACGCAGTATTTT
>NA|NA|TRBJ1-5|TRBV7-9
CASSSRTTPNQPQHF
TGTGCCAGCAGCTCCCGGACAACCCCCAATCAGCCCCAGCATTTT
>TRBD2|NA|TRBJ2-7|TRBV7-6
CASSPGTSSYEQYF
TGTGCCAGCAGCCCCGGGACTAGCTCCTACGAGCAGTACTTC
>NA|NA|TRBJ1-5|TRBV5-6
CASSLANQPQHF
TGTGCCAGCAGCTTGGCGAATCAGCCCCAGCATTTT
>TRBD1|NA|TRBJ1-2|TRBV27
CASSRDRDPYGYTF
TGTGCCAGCAGCCGGGACAGGGACCCCTATGGCTACACCTTC
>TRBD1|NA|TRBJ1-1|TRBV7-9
CASSLVGRGTVNTEAFF
TGTGCCAGCAGCTTAGTCGGTAGAGGGACAGTGAACACTGAAGCTTTCTTT
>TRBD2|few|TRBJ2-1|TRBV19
CASSGASGPSSYNEQFF
TGTGCCAGTAGCGGTGCTAGCGGGCCTAGCTCCTACAATGAGCAGTTCTTC
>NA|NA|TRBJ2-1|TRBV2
CASSLAGAAEQFF
TGTGCCAGCAGTTTAGCAGGGGCGGCTGAGCAGTTCTTC
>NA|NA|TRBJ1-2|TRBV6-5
CASSYGSSYTF
TGTGCCAGCAGTTACGGGTCTAGCTACACCTTC
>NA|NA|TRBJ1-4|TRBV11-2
CASSQMGEKLFF
TGTGCCAGCAGCCAAATGGGGGAAAAACTGTTTTTT
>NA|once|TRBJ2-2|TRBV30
CAWRGLHAEELFF
TGTGCCTGGAGGGGGCTACATGCTGAGGAGCTGTTTTTT
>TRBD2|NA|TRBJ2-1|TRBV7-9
CASSLALAGEQFF
TGTGCCAGCAGCTTAGCTCTAGCGGGTGAGCAGTTCTTC
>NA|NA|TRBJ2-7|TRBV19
CASSPGSGPYEQYF
TGTGCCAGTAGTCCCGGTTCAGGGCCCTACGAGCAGTACTTC
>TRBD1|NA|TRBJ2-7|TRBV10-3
CAISESTGGAEEQYF
TGTGCCATCAGTGAGTCTACAGGGGGCGCGGAAGAGCAGTACTTC
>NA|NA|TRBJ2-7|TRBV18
CASSPKREELIYEQYF
TGTGCCAGCTCACCAAAGAGGGAGGAGTTGATCTACGAGCAGTACTTC
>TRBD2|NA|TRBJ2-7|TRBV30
CAWSREGPYSYEQYF
TGTGCCTGGAGCCGGGAGGGGCCTTACTCCTACGAGCAGTACTTC
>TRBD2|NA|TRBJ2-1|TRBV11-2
CASSLAGGTYNEQFF
TGTGCCAGCAGCTTAGCGGGAGGAACCTACAATGAGCAGTTCTTC
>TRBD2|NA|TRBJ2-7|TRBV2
CASSVPSGDEQYF
TGTGCCAGCAGTGTGCCTAGCGGCGACGAGCAGTACTTC
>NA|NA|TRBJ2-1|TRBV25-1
CASSEYGVDEQFF
TGTGCCAGCAGTGAATATGGAGTCGATGAGCAGTTCTTC
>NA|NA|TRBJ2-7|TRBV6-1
CASSVGRGIGYEQYF
TGTGCCAGCAGTGTGGGCCGCGGGATCGGGTACGAGCAGTACTTC
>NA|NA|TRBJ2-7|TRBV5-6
CASSWIRQVDYEQYF
TGTGCCAGCAGCTGGATTCGGCAGGTGGACTACGAGCAGTACTTC
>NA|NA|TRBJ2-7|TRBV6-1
CASSELSIAESSYEQYF
TGTGCCAGCAGTGAATTGAGCATAGCGGAGAGCTCCTACGAGCAGTACTTC